This T cell receptor (beta chain) was identified in a study of cytomegalovirus exposure and HLA in healthy donors. Study at large: One earlier analysis, a look at 150 million to 200 million T cells, found 117 million unique TCR beta sequences. Some 85 million unique TCRs from HLA-typed donors were held in an early data release. Study outcomes and limitations: Among the CMV-associated chains, a few were confirmed in vitro as specific for CMV antigens. Several of the most significant clusters appeared, in a later analysis, to be linked to common viral pathogens.

Only one count was recorded for this clone. Its antigen is unknown. The CDR3 totals 15 residues. The germline V gene encodes CDR1 GTSNPN and CDR2 SVGIG (reference sequence). The J segment lost 5 bases and the V segment lost 4 bases, leaving 12 bases of the junction unmatched. Researchers ran the PCR with 60 Vbeta and 13 Jbeta primers. Only in-frame clones appear in the TCRdb table, and some are missing; sequencing was by immunoSEQ multiplex PCR. The table has about 160,000 clones, 82% seen once. The gene calls are TRBV30 and TRBJ1-2; 8 nucleotides match TRBD1. Sequenced input: PBMCs. The sequence was obtained from a girl aged 5 to 17 in good health and CMV-seropositive. The CDR3 coding sequence is TGTGCCTGGAACAGGGACAGGATAATACCTTATGGCTACACCTTC. It is translated as CAWNRDRIIPYGYTF.